This entry concerns a single TCR beta chain. This specimen belongs to a study of blood T cell repertoires in COVID-19. Study as a whole: Acute and convalescent COVID-19 specimens originated in the United States, Italy and Spain. In each case, the material was cDNA or gDNA derived from T cells, B-cell-depleted T cells, or PBMCs.

Original analysis: Reference gene primers were amplified, and this amplification served to estimate nucleated cell counts. The method was immunoSEQ multiplex PCR; TCRdb's version includes in-frame clones alone and lacks a portion of them. V and J calls and clone size are copied from that table; D and trimming were computed from the DNA. The table has approximately 82,000 clones, 75% to 90% seen once. Trimming removed 3 bases from V and 14 bases from J, with 12 bases in between. Germline V lookup: CDR1 SNHLY, CDR2 FYNNEI. The CDR3 runs 11 residues. The specimen was peripheral blood. This receptor was identified in a human donor in a cohort sampled during active COVID-19. The chain uses TRBV2 and TRBJ2-3; tentative D call: TRBD1 (6 bases). The CDR3 spells CASSEGASWYF. The CDR3 DNA is TGTGCCAGCAGTGAGGGGGCCAGCTGGTATTTT.